The 2 T cell receptor beta chains given below trace back to one sample, sequenced in a study of CD8 T cells in ankylosing spondylitis. TCRdb re-analysed the 5' RACE reads in MiXCR, keeping a single row per CDR3 protein. The profile shows about 35,000 distinct CDR3 sequences, about a tenth of them singletons. The source material was blood, either unsorted or a sorted T cell fraction (not recorded which). These receptors were collected from a male donor with ankylosing spondylitis or in good health (not recorded which).

This clonotype occurred many times. The rearrangement joins TRBV10-3 to TRBJ1-2, with 9 nucleotides matching TRBD1. Looked up from germline, CDR1 is ENHRY and CDR2 is SYGVKD. This CDR3 is 13 amino acids long. J lost 6 bases, V lost 6 bases, and 5 bases had no gene match. This chain's CDR3 is CAISLQGAHGYTF. The DNA of the CDR3 is TGTGCCATCAGCCTACAGGGGGCCCATGGCTACACCTTC.

In its sample, this clonotype was seen many times. The chain has TRBV19 and TRBJ2-7; 9 bases match TRBD1. Germline loops: CDR1 LNHDA, CDR2 SQIVND (reference sequence). J lost 2 bases, V lost 10 bases, and 12 bases had no gene match. CDR3 length: 15 residues. The CDR3 coding sequence is TGTGCCACCGCGCGGGGGACAGGGTTGGCCTACGAGCAGTACTTC. This encodes CATARGTGLAYEQYF. Full variable domain (rest looked up from reference TRBV19 and TRBJ2-7): DGGITQSPKYLFRKEGQNVTLSCEQNLNHDAMYWYRQDPGQGLRLIYYSQIVNDFQKGDIAEGYSVSREKKESFPLTVTSAQKNPTAFYLCATARGTGLAYEQYFGPGTRLTVT.